Shown below are 7 T cell receptor beta chains from a single sample sequenced in a study of blood T cells in healthy people across ages. A second PCR, run for about 7 to 11 cycles, used a sample-barcoded 5' primer plus a J-beta primer mix. A single record per CDR3 protein comes from TCRdb applying MiXCR to the 5' RACE reads. Altogether approximately 900,000 distinct CDR3 sequences are present, about 29% being singletons, with the ten largest covering approximately 10%. These data also featured in a second study, about T cells of mothers and their children.

The sample comprised blood. The receptors originated from a woman in her forties in good health.

The table lists this clonotype with many counts. This sequence joins TRBV5-1 and TRBJ2-7, with D possibly matching TRBD1 (7 bases). The V gene lost 4 bases and the J gene lost 2 bases, with 19 bases spanning the gap. Germline CDR1 reads SGHRS; CDR2 reads YFSETQ. The CDR3 has 16 amino acids. Written as DNA, the CDR3 is TGCGCCAGCAGCCTGACGTTGGAGGGGGCCGCCTACGAGCAGTACTTC. This encodes CASSLTLEGAAYEQYF.

This clonotype was picked up a small number of times. The rearrangement links TRBV5-6 to TRBJ2-1; maybe TRBD1 (5 bases). The CDR3 runs to 14 residues. Germline assignment: CDR1 SGHDT and CDR2 YYEEEE. Trimming removed 4 bases from V and 12 bases from J, with 20 bases in between. The CDR3 is CASSLLWGPPGQFF. Written as DNA, the CDR3 is TGTGCCAGCAGCCTTCTTTGGGGCCCACCAGGGCAGTTCTTC. Drawing the rest from reference TRBV5-6 and TRBJ2-1, the complete variable domain is DAGVTQSPTHLIKTRGQQVTLRCSPKSGHDTVSWYQQALGQGPQFIFQYYEEEERQRGNFPDRFSGHQFPNYSSELNVNALLLGDSALYLCASSLLWGPPGQFFGPGTRLTVL.

This chain uses TRBV7-2 with TRBJ2-4, with 9 bases identical to TRBD2. J gave up 9 bases and V 3 bases, and 9 bases lay outside the gene matches. The germline CDR1 and CDR2 sequences are SGHTA and FQGNSA. CDR3 length equals 15 residues. The CDR3 reads CASSLSTSGRGIQYF. DNA for the CDR3: TGTGCCAGCAGCTTGTCTACTAGCGGGCGGGGCATTCAGTACTTC.

The CDR3 region is CASSESGLGQFF. The DNA for the CDR3 is TGTGCCAGCAGCGAATCGGGGTTAGGGCAGTTCTTC. The genes are TRBV2 and TRBJ2-1; D might be TRBD2 (5 bases). V dropped 6 bases and J dropped 12 bases, with 15 bases sitting between them. Per germline, CDR1 SNHLY and CDR2 FYNNEI. The CDR3 has 12 residues.

The genes are TRBV9 and TRBJ2-7, with 7 bases that match TRBD2. The germline gives CDR1 SGDLS, CDR2 YYNGEE. The CDR3 has 14 residues. Trimming took 2 bases from V and 4 from J; bases not matched to a gene: 6. The CDR3, as DNA: TGTGCCAGCAGCGTCACTGCGGGGGAATACGAGCAGTACTTC. Translating gives CASSVTAGEYEQYF.

This chain connects TRBV10-3 to TRBJ1-3; D unclear. Germline assignment: CDR1 ENHRY and CDR2 SYGVKD. The CDR3 totals 16 residues. V was clipped by 3 bases and J by 0 bases, with 12 bases between them. The CDR3 region is CAISEGNPSSGNTIYF. CDR3 nucleotide sequence: TGTGCCATCAGTGAAGGGAATCCAAGCTCTGGAAACACCATATATTTT.

In its sample, this clonotype was seen a few times. The chain combines TRBV12-3 or TRBV12-4 with TRBJ1-1, with D maybe TRBD1 (6 bases). V lost 5 bases, J lost 2 bases, and 15 bases lay in between. The CDR3 runs to 15 residues. The CDR3 sequence is CASSPGAQNNTEAFF. For the CDR3, the DNA is TGTGCCAGCAGTCCAGGGGCGCAGAATAACACTGAAGCTTTCTTT.